This T cell receptor (beta chain) emerged from a study of blood T cell repertoires in COVID-19. Membership in each cohort depended on participant-reported clinical history. Resolution of symptoms, clearance, or two negative PCRs was present in recovered Cohort 3 donors. This table comes from immunoSEQ multiplex PCR, and its TCRdb copy is limited to in-frame clones, with some not included. The sample lists fewer than 600,000 clones, more than 75% seen once, with 1.5% to 2% in the top ten. This CDR3 comprises 17 residues. V gave up 3 bases and J gave up 0 bases, with 15 bases separating them. Per the germline V gene, CDR1 is LGHDT and CDR2 is YNNKEL (reference sequence).

The chain joins TRBV3-1 (or the pseudogene TRBV3-2) to TRBJ1-3; no firm D call. The sequence came from a woman in her 40s who had recovered from COVID-19. The specimen was PBMCs or T cells enriched from blood (not recorded which). CDR3 residues: CASSHSETRRSGNTIYF. CDR3 bases: TGTGCCAGCAGCCACTCCGAGACAAGACGCTCTGGAAACACCATATATTTT.